The rows below give T cell receptor beta chains drawn from one sample of a study of blood T cell repertoires in COVID-19. Method: immunoSEQ multiplex PCR; TCRdb's copy keeps in-frame clones and lacks some. Here the sample spans more than 200,000 clones, 70% to 90% being singletons. The sequenced material came from peripheral blood. The source is a man in his forties with acute or convalescent COVID-19. CDR3s include the opening cysteine and the closing phenylalanine or tryptophan. The order of the fields is D gene, clone size, V gene, J gene, CDR3 DNA, CDR3 protein. D genes are given only for firm matches. Clone size is not always given. Where it is, it says once, few, many or a class for expanded clones.

TRBD2,-,TRBV28,TRBJ2-1,TGTGCCAGCACCTTCCCGGGACTAGCATTTGGTGAGCAGTTCTTC,CASTFPGLAFGEQFF
TRBD1,-,TRBV27,TRBJ1-5,TGTGCCAGTGTCACCCCCGCCGAGGACAGGGGGCGTAAAATGGATCAGCCCCAGCATTTT,CASVTPAEDRGRKMDQPQHF
-,-,TRBV9,TRBJ2-1,TGTGCCAGCAGCCCCGGGAGCACATACAATGAGCAGTTCTTC,CASSPGSTYNEQFF
-,-,TRBV9,TRBJ2-3,TGTGCCAGCAGCGCGCCCAGACGGAGCCCCACAGATACGCAGTATTTT,CASSAPRRSPTDTQYF
TRBD1,-,TRBV14,TRBJ1-4,TGTGCCAGCAGCCGCGGGACAGGGAACGAAAAACTGTTTTTT,CASSRGTGNEKLFF
-,-,TRBV14,TRBJ2-7,TGTGCCAGCAGCCAACTAAGGGAGAGTGCGTCCTACGAGCAGTACTTC,CASSQLRESASYEQYF
TRBD1,once,TRBV7-3,TRBJ1-1,TGTGCCAGCAGCGGCGGACAGGGGGCGCGGCGGACTGAAGCTTTCTTT,CASSGGQGARRTEAFF
-,-,TRBV3-1/TRBV3-2,TRBJ2-7,TGTGCCAGCAGCCAAGATTCGGGAACCAAATGGAACGAGCAGTACTTC,CASSQDSGTKWNEQYF
-,once,TRBV30,TRBJ1-2,TGTGCCCATAACAGGGTTCGGGACTATGGCTACACCTTC,CAHNRVRDYGYTF
TRBD2,-,TRBV7-9,TRBJ2-1,TGTGCCAGCAGCCCGGGTCGTAGCGGGAGGGGTGTTGAGCAGTTCTTC,CASSPGRSGRGVEQFF
TRBD2,-,TRBV6-2/TRBV6-3,TRBJ2-3,TGTGCCAGCAGTGACCTAGCGGGGGGGCCCGATACGCAGTATTTT,CASSDLAGGPDTQYF
TRBD1,-,TRBV5-1,TRBJ1-5,TGCGCCAGCAGCTTGGCGGGACAGAATCAGCCCCAGCATTTT,CASSLAGQNQPQHF
TRBD2,-,TRBV24-1,TRBJ2-1,TGTGCCACCAGTGATGGGCCGGGAGGGTCCTACAATGAGCAGTTCTTC,CATSDGPGGSYNEQFF
TRBD2,-,TRBV4-2,TRBJ2-3,TGTGCCAGCAGCCAAGAGGGTGGCGGGGGGCGGAGAGATACGCAGTATTTT,CASSQEGGGGRRDTQYF
-,-,TRBV19,TRBJ1-3,TGTGCCAGTTCAAACAGATTCTCTGGAAACACCATATATTTT,CASSNRFSGNTIYF
-,once,TRBV5-1,TRBJ1-2,TGCGCCAGCACCCTAGGGGTAGGGCAGGGCTATGGCTACACCTTC,CASTLGVGQGYGYTF
-,-,TRBV18,TRBJ1-2,TGTGCCAGCTCGGTGGAGGCACGGGGCTACACCTTC,CASSVEARGYTF
TRBD1,-,TRBV16,TRBJ2-7,TGTGCCAGCAGCCGGACAGGGGACGTCGAGCAGTACTTC,CASSRTGDVEQYF
-,-,TRBV6-5,TRBJ1-2,TGTGCCAGCTCCTCCGGGAACTATGGCTACACCTTC,CASSSGNYGYTF